These 28 T cell receptor beta chains share one sample of origin, sequenced in a study of shared clonotypes between healthy human individuals. Measured with immunoSEQ multiplex PCR; TCRdb has only the in-frame clones, and not every one. The table includes about 1.1 million clones, 60% to 85% detected once. Source material: memory CD4+ T cells from PBMCs. The subset is: CD45RA-negative fraction. These receptors were taken from a man between 18 and 35 years old in good health. Some clones in this sample may be carry-over from other donors' samples.

In this sample, this clone turned up a few times. The V and J genes are TRBV18 and TRBJ1-5, with a weak D call TRBD1 (6 bases). Germline V CDR1 and CDR2: KGHSH, LQKENI. The CDR3 length is 16 residues. The V and J ends lost 2 bases and 0 bases respectively, with 11 bases between them. The CDR3 sequence: CASSPGGAHSNQPQHF. The CDR3 DNA reads TGTGCCAGCTCACCAGGGGGCGCCCATAGCAATCAGCCCCAGCATTTT.

The chain links TRBV6-1 to TRBJ1-1; TRBD1 might be the D (6 bases). The germline gives CDR1 MNHNS, CDR2 SASEGT. The CDR3 length is 13 residues. The V end was cut by 6 bases, the J end by 2 bases, with 10 bases between. Here the CDR3 reads CASRGTPNTEAFF. The CDR3 DNA is TGTGCCAGCAGGGGGACACCAAACACTGAAGCTTTCTTT.

The J gene is TRBJ2-1, the V gene TRBV10-3, with 9 bases matching TRBD1. This CDR3 is 12 amino acids long. Per germline, CDR1 ENHRY and CDR2 SYGVKD. The CDR3 DNA follows: TGTGCTACAGGACAGGGGCTCAATGAGCAGTTCTTC. Protein product: CATGQGLNEQFF.

The chain links TRBV19 to TRBJ2-3, with D hard to call. Per germline, CDR1 LNHDA and CDR2 SQIVND (reference sequence). V lost 4 bases, J lost 0 bases, and 5 bases lay in between. The CDR3 is 13 amino acids. The CDR3 nucleotides read TGTGCCAGTAGTAAGGCTAGCACAGATACGCAGTATTTT. Translated: CASSKASTDTQYF.

The chain is built from TRBV7-6 and TRBJ1-5, with D perhaps TRBD1 (5 bases). V was trimmed by 4 bases and J by 0 bases, leaving 16 bases between them. This CDR3 comprises 17 residues. Germline V gene lookup returns CDR1 SGHVS and CDR2 FNYEAQ. This chain's CDR3 is CASSSWRQIYSNQPQHF. In nucleotides, the CDR3 is TGTGCCAGCAGCTCCTGGAGACAGATCTATAGCAATCAGCCCCAGCATTTT.

V usage is TRBV5-8 and J usage is TRBJ1-4; no firm D call. V was shortened by 0 bases and J by 2 bases, with 8 bases between the two germline ends. The CDR3 has 15 residues. The germline V gene encodes CDR1 SGHTS and CDR2 YDEGEE. CDR3 bases: TGTGCCAGCAGCTTGGGCAGGATGACTAATGAAAAACTGTTTTTT. It specifies CASSLGRMTNEKLFF.

The V gene is TRBV27, the J gene TRBJ2-7; D is tentatively TRBD1 or TRBD2 (6 bases each). V gave up 7 bases and J gave up 3 bases, with 16 bases separating them. CDR3 length equals 14 residues. The V gene's germline CDR1 is MNHEY and CDR2 SMNVEV (reference sequence). The CDR3: CASTLGRGDYEQYF. DNA of the CDR3: TGTGCCAGCACCTTAGGTAGGGGGGACTACGAGCAGTACTTC.

The chain combines TRBV6-5 with TRBJ2-6, with D hard to call. V was trimmed by 4 bases and J by 4 bases, leaving 11 bases between them. The CDR3 consists of 15 residues. The germline V gene has CDR1 MNHEY and CDR2 SVGAGI. This chain's CDR3 is CASSSNARGANVLTF. CDR3 in DNA: TGTGCCAGCAGTTCCAACGCGAGGGGGGCCAACGTCCTGACTTTC.

The chain recombines TRBV28 with TRBJ2-7, with D perhaps matching TRBD2 (6 bases). With 7 bases removed from V and 3 bases from J, the gap between germline ends came to 13 bases. CDR1 is MDHEN and CDR2 is SYDVKM in the germline V gene. The CDR3 is made up of 13 amino acids. DNA for the CDR3: TGTGCCAGCACCCGCCTGGGGGGCTACGAGCAGTACTTC. Translating it yields CASTRLGGYEQYF.

J is TRBJ1-4 and V is TRBV30; D uncertain. Germline V gene sequence: CDR1 GTSNPN, CDR2 SVGIG (reference sequence). This CDR3 contains 11 residues. Trimming took 0 bases from V and 8 from J, leaving 4 bases between them. The CDR3 here is CAWSVREKLFF. The CDR3 DNA sequence: TGTGCCTGGAGTGTACGGGAAAAACTGTTTTTT.

V gene TRBV7-2 combines with J gene TRBJ1-3, with 7 bases identical to TRBD1. This CDR3 comprises 15 residues. V lost 2 bases and J lost 3; bases outside the gene matches: 4. The germline gives CDR1 SGHTA, CDR2 FQGNSA. CDR3 sequence: CASSLTGDSGNTIYF. CDR3 bases: TGTGCCAGCAGCTTAACGGGGGACAGTGGAAACACCATATATTTT.

V gene TRBV2 combines with J gene TRBJ1-3, with a possible D match to TRBD1 (6 bases). Germline CDR1 is SNHLY and CDR2 is FYNNEI. There are 14 residues in the CDR3. V dropped 6 bases and J dropped 4 bases, with 13 bases sitting between them. The CDR3 DNA reads TGTGCCAGCAGACCCAGGACAGAAGGAAACACCATATATTTT. Translating gives CASRPRTEGNTIYF.

The chain couples TRBV25-1 to TRBJ2-7, with 13 bases identical to TRBD2. This CDR3 comprises 15 residues. The junction had 5 bases not matched to a gene; V was cut back by 4 bases and J by 5 bases. Looked up from germline, CDR1 is MGHDK and CDR2 is SYGVNS. DNA for the CDR3: TGTGCCAGCAGTGCCGGACTAGCGGGAGTCGACGAGCAGTACTTC. It encodes CASSAGLAGVDEQYF.

This clone was picked up a small number of times. The V call is TRBV5-4, the J call TRBJ1-5, with 11 bases matching TRBD1. Germline V lookup: CDR1 SGHNT, CDR2 YYREEE (reference sequence). The CDR3 is 14 amino acids. V shed 9 bases, J shed 3 bases, and the junction held 5 bases outside the gene matches. The CDR3 sequence is CATTDRGLNQPQHF. The DNA of the CDR3 is TGTGCCACAACGGACAGGGGGCTCAATCAGCCCCAGCATTTT.

The chain uses TRBV7-2 and TRBJ2-7, with D perhaps TRBD1 or TRBD2 (6 bases each). This CDR3 spans 13 amino acids. Germline V CDR1 and CDR2: SGHTA, FQGNSA. V was trimmed by 5 bases and J by 7 bases, leaving 15 bases between them. In DNA, the CDR3 is TGTGCCAGCAGCCAGGGTAGGGGGAGGGAGCAGTACTTC. It translates to CASSQGRGREQYF.

This sequence joins TRBV5-1 and TRBJ1-1; TRBD1 matches 7 bases. Germline CDR1 SGHRS, CDR2 YFSETQ. V was pared by 4 bases and J by 1 base, with 7 bases of the junction left unmatched. This CDR3 is built from 15 residues. The CDR3 sequence is CASSALGQQNTEAFF. CDR3 sequence (DNA): TGCGCCAGCAGCGCCCTGGGACAGCAGAACACTGAAGCTTTCTTT.

The chain carries TRBV5-1 and TRBJ1-2; D unclear. The CDR3 is 16 residues long. The germline V gene encodes CDR1 SGHRS and CDR2 YFSETQ. Deletions cut 0 bases from V and 4 bases from J, with 16 bases between. The DNA for the CDR3 is TGCGCCAGCAGCTTGGCCTTAGAGCGTGCCGGCTATGGCTACACCTTC. Amino acid sequence: CASSLALERAGYGYTF.

For this clone: This same CDR3 is encoded by further DNA sequences in the sample. The chain carries TRBV29-1 and TRBJ2-5; the D is unclear. The CDR3 spans 12 residues. Germline V lookup: CDR1 SQVTM, CDR2 ANQGSEA. V was clipped by 4 bases and J by 2 bases, with 8 bases between them. CDR3 sequence: CSVAGPQETQYF. DNA of the CDR3: TGCAGCGTTGCGGGTCCGCAAGAGACCCAGTACTTC. Looking up the rest from reference TRBV29-1 and TRBJ2-5 gives the full variable domain: SAVISQKPSRDICQRGTSLTIQCQVDSQVTMMFWYRQQPGQSLTLIATANQGSEATYESGFVIDKFPISRPNLTFSTLTVSNMSPEDSSIYLCSVAGPQETQYFGPGTRLLVL.

The rearrangement links TRBV6-6 to TRBJ2-1; possible D gene TRBD2, 6 bases. V shed 2 bases and J shed 0 bases, with 8 bases lying between them. This CDR3 contains 15 residues. Germline V gene lookup returns CDR1 MNHNY and CDR2 SVGAGI (reference sequence). This chain's CDR3 is CASSYGGGSYNEQFF. CDR3 sequence (DNA): TGTGCCAGCAGTTACGGGGGAGGCTCCTACAATGAGCAGTTCTTC.

Concerning this clone itself: Other DNA sequences in this sample translate to the same CDR3. This rearrangement joins TRBV30 to TRBJ1-3; D possibly corresponds to TRBD1 (5 bases). V lost 2 bases to trimming and J lost 0 bases, with 8 bases between them. The CDR3 has 14 amino acids. The germline V gene encodes CDR1 GTSNPN and CDR2 SVGIG (reference sequence). The CDR3 coding sequence is TGTGCCTGGAGTACAGGCTTCTCTGGAAACACCATATATTTT. Its translation: CAWSTGFSGNTIYF.

This sequence joins TRBV5-4 and TRBJ2-5; 9 nucleotides line up with TRBD1. Per the germline V gene, CDR1 is SGHNT and CDR2 is YYREEE (reference sequence). The CDR3 contains 13 residues. V shed 5 bases and J 4 bases; nucleotides not matched to a gene: 3. The CDR3 here is CASRRQGGETQYF. CDR3 DNA: TGTGCCAGCAGGAGACAGGGGGGAGAGACCCAGTACTTC.

This clone has ten or more counts. The chain uses TRBV28 and TRBJ2-3; D remains ambiguous. Germline CDR1 MDHEN, CDR2 SYDVKM. The CDR3 has 15 residues. The ends were cut back, 7 bases at V and 1 base at J, with 15 bases in the middle. CDR3 DNA: TGTGCCAGCAAATCGGACCGTTTTCGCACAGATACGCAGTATTTT. Protein: CASKSDRFRTDTQYF.

This chain links TRBV4-3 with TRBJ2-7, with TRBD1 matching 7 bases. Germline CDR1 LGHNA, CDR2 YSLEER. The CDR3 is made up of 14 amino acids. V gave up 1 base and J gave up 5 bases; unmatched junction bases: 5. Written as DNA, the CDR3 is TGCGCCAGCAGCCAAGGAGGGGGCGTGCACGAGCAGTACTTC. Its protein is CASSQGGGVHEQYF.

The rearrangement uses TRBV27 and TRBJ2-1; D not resolved. Germline V gives CDR1 MNHEY, CDR2 SMNVEV (reference sequence). V lost 6 bases to trimming and J lost 7 bases, with 10 bases between them. CDR3 length equals 12 residues. In DNA form, the CDR3 reads TGTGCCAGCAGACGCACTACGAATGAGCAGTTCTTC. As protein: CASRRTTNEQFF.

This rearrangement joins TRBV5-8 to TRBJ2-7; D possibly matches TRBD1 or TRBD2 (5 bases each). V was trimmed by 2 bases and J by 3 bases, leaving 9 bases between them. The germline gives CDR1 SGHTS, CDR2 YDEGEE. This CDR3 has 13 amino acids. The CDR3 DNA sequence: TGTGCCAGCAGCTTTCGGGGCTTCTACGAGCAGTACTTC. It specifies CASSFRGFYEQYF.

In this sample, this clone turned up a few times. The chain carries TRBV27 and TRBJ1-1, with D perhaps matching TRBD1 (5 bases). The CDR3 has 14 residues. V was trimmed by 6 bases and J by 7 bases, leaving 18 bases between them. CDR1 and CDR2 (germline): MNHEY, SMNVEV (reference sequence). The CDR3 bases are TGTGCCAGCAGGTCGAGGCCGGGGACCTATGAAGCTTTCTTT. This codes for CASRSRPGTYEAFF.

The chain carries TRBV2 and TRBJ2-7; TRBD1 agrees at 10 bases. V lost 4 bases, J lost 4 bases, and 4 bases stayed unmatched. The CDR3 loop spans 14 amino acids. Germline CDR1 is SNHLY and CDR2 is FYNNEI. CDR3 amino acids: CASSGTGGAYEQYF. DNA of the CDR3: TGTGCCAGCAGTGGGACAGGGGGAGCGTACGAGCAGTACTTC.

This clone was seen many times. V and J are TRBV6-1 and TRBJ1-1; no reliable D call. CDR3 length equals 18 residues. Germline CDR1 is MNHNS and CDR2 is SASEGT. V was clipped by 3 bases and J by 0 bases, with 20 bases between them. CDR3: CASSDPDPSWGMNTEAFF. The CDR3 DNA reads as TGTGCCAGCAGTGACCCCGATCCATCTTGGGGAATGAACACTGAAGCTTTCTTT.